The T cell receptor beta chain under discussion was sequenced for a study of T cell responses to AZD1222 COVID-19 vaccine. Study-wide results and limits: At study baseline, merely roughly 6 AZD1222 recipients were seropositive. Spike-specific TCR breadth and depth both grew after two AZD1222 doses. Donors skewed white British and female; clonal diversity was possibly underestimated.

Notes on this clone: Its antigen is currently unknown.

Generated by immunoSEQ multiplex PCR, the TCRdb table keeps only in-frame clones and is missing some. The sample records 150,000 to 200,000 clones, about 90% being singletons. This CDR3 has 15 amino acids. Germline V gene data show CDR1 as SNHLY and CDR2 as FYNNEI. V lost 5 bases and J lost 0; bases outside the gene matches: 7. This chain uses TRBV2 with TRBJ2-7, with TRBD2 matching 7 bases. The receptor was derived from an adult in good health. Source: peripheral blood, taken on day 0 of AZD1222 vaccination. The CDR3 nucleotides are TGTGCCAGCAGTTACAGCGGCGGGAGCTCCTACGAGCAGTACTTC. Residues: CASSYSGGSSYEQYF.